This section outlines one TCR beta chain sequence together with its context. The antigen this receptor binds is unknown. Base qualities are missing; no much larger clone stands one base away. The High Capacity cDNA Reverse Transcription Kit was used to reverse transcribe all of the isolated RNA, meaning that expressed TCRB transcripts were what got sequenced. Naive, central memory and regulatory T cell samples underwent deep immunoSEQ sequencing, averaging around 3.6 million total reads per sample. After sorted cells were lysed in RLT buffer, RNA was extracted with DNase-treated RNeasy Micro or Mini kits, with the choice depending on cell number. To prevent cross-contamination, every cell subset was processed on its own, while patient and healthy donor samples were processed together. The immunoSEQ multiplex PCR was used to amplify TCRB sequences from cDNA, generating 87-bp fragments that spanned the CDR3 region. The amplicons were sequenced using the Illumina HiSeq platform. The authors' analysis ran thus. PCR bias was corrected computationally using synthetic template baselines, and reads within Hamming distance 2 were collapsed, with unmergeable singletons discarded. Reads were aligned against IMGT to assign V, D and J genes, CDR3 length and insertions or deletions at six rearrangement sites. Within each subset, clonotype counts were normalized to sorted cell number, after which true diversity and Gini coefficients were computed with the tcR R package. The overlap coefficient, calculated on TCRB nucleotide sequences, was used to measure repertoire sharing. This immuneACCESS table, as held by TCRdb, lists in-frame sequences with V and J called but not all clones. Of the missing ones, under half trace to an unresolved V gene in checked studies; the others have no known cause. V, J and clone size are those of that table, while D and trimming were read from the DNA. The sample has 300,000 to 350,000 clones on record, around 7.6% of them singletons. The ten biggest clones cover around 0.45% of the sample.

The CDR3 runs 15 amino acids, cysteine and phenylalanine included. The retained sequence is limited to the CDR3, 45 bases, with the frame set at the first base. Reading the germline V gene gives CDR1 SGHDT and CDR2 YYEEEE. Between the V and J ends, shortened by 1 base and 4 bases respectively, the junction contains 14 bases. Each donor gave one peripheral blood draw, averaging approximately 0.12 L, which was collected into heparinised tubes. Using a panel that included CD45RO, CCR7, CD25, CD127, CD95 and CD27, naive, central memory, regulatory and stem cell-like memory CD4+ T cells were sorted on a BD FACSAria II. Purity was above 95% for every sorted population. PBMCs were isolated right away by Lymphoprep density gradient centrifugation and were stained directly, without culture. So that batch effects would be minimized, each experiment stained and sorted samples in pairs, pairing one healthy donor with one patient.

The sample originates from a study of beta chain features in type 1 diabetes (dated by TCRdb to between 2017 and 2018). Background for the entire study: Mean age, gender distribution, total cell number and subset yield did not differ between patients and healthy donors. Whereas all 30 or so donors provided naive and central memory subsets, regulatory and stem cell-like memory subsets were isolated from just 8 patients and roughly eight healthy donors. In the study, TCRB repertoires of sorted circulating CD4+ T cell subsets from recently diagnosed type 1 diabetes patients were compared with those of matched healthy donors. A total of roughly 98,000,000 sorted cells were examined across all samples, and a strong correlation was observed between cell number per subset and RNA yield. Summary of the overall study and its limitations: Only small numbers of individuals were included in the HLA sub-analyses, which left unresolved whether HLA type had any influence on TCRB rearrangement. At VDJ recombination sites, type 1 diabetes patients had fewer insertions and more deleted nucleotides, which implies abnormalities in thymic rearrangement. PCR may preferentially amplify shorter templates, but because patient and control samples were amplified and corrected together, any resulting skew would affect both groups equally. Because cDNA was sequenced instead of genomic DNA, highly expressing activated cells could be over-represented, though the groups showed no difference in activation or CD3 levels. Naive, central memory and regulatory TCRB repertoires appeared to be more similar among patients than among healthy donors. Type 1 diabetes patients showed a moderate but significant shortening of TCRB CDR3 length in all four CD4+ subsets.

This clonotype was obtained from a woman aged 18 to 35 in good health. The chain uses TRBV5-6 and TRBJ1-1; a tentative D call is TRBD1 (5 bases match). Sequencing used central memory CD4+ T cells from blood. The CDR3 protein sequence reads: CASSLQGREGTEAFF. In nucleotides, the sequence is TGTGCCAGCAGCTTGCAGGGCAGGGAAGGCACTGAAGCTTTCTTT. Extended through the reference TRBV5-6 and TRBJ1-1 proteins, this CDR3 yields the full variable domain: DAGVTQSPTHLIKTRGQQVTLRCSPKSGHDTVSWYQQALGQGPQFIFQYYEEEERQRGNFPDRFSGHQFPNYSSELNVNALLLGDSALYLCASSLQGREGTEAFFGQGTRLTVV.